These 16 T cell receptor beta chains were sequenced from one sample in a study of beta chain features in type 1 diabetes. Isolated RNA was reverse transcribed in full, so expressed TCRB transcripts were sequenced. Produced via immunoSEQ multiplex PCR; TCRdb's table is partial and in-frame only. The data show 35,000 to 50,000 clones, 50% seen once. Material for sequencing was stem cell memory CD4+ T cells from blood. These receptors originate from a woman aged 25 to 45 in good health.

This chain connects TRBV7-3 to TRBJ2-3, with 8 positions matching TRBD1. Germline CDR1 SGHTA, CDR2 FQGTGA. The CDR3 is 15 amino acids. V trimming: 4 bases; J trimming: 0 bases; junction bases outside the gene matches: 3. The CDR3 region is CASSSTGVSTDTQYF. In DNA form, the CDR3 reads TGTGCCAGCAGCTCGACAGGGGTTAGCACAGATACGCAGTATTTT.

This clone was seen more than once but under ten times. V usage is TRBV7-2 and J usage is TRBJ2-2; TRBD2 might be the D (6 bases). V lost 6 bases and J 7 bases, leaving 12 bases between the germline ends. The CDR3 runs to 13 residues. CDR1 is SGHTA, CDR2 FQGNSA, per germline. The CDR3, as DNA: TGTGCCAGCAGAGAGAGGCGGGGCGGGGAGCTGTTTTTT. Encoded protein: CASRERRGGELFF.

This clone has more than one count but fewer than ten. The chain links TRBV28 to TRBJ2-7; 8 bases map to TRBD1. With V trimmed by 4 bases and J by 6 bases, 8 bases remained unmatched. Germline V gives CDR1 MDHEN, CDR2 SYDVKM. CDR3 length: 14 residues. The CDR3 DNA follows: TGTGCCAGCAGTTCAGGGGGCGCGTCGTCCGAGCAGTACTTC. Its protein is CASSSGGASSEQYF.

This clone has only a few counts. The chain recombines TRBV9 with TRBJ1-1, with D maybe TRBD1 (5 bases). Trimming took 4 bases from V and 0 from J, leaving 13 bases between them. CDR1 is SGDLS and CDR2 is YYNGEE in the germline V gene. The CDR3 spans 15 residues. The CDR3, as DNA: TGTGCCAGCAGCCCCAGCTCGGGGGTGAACACTGAAGCTTTCTTT. Translating gives CASSPSSGVNTEAFF.

V gene TRBV9 combines with J gene TRBJ2-1; D may be TRBD2 (5 bases). The V and J ends lost 3 bases and 8 bases respectively, with 9 bases between them. This CDR3 has 12 amino acids. Germline V gene lookup returns CDR1 SGDLS and CDR2 YYNGEE. The CDR3 loop is CASSALGDEQFF. The CDR3 nucleotides are TGTGCCAGCAGCGCCCTCGGGGATGAGCAGTTCTTC.

The V call is TRBV5-1, the J call TRBJ2-7, with unresolved D. The CDR3 is 12 amino acids. Germline V gene data show CDR1 as SGHRS and CDR2 as YFSETQ. V lost 4 bases, J lost 2 bases, and 7 bases lay in between. CDR3 residues: CASSKDTYEQYF. The CDR3 DNA follows: TGCGCCAGCAGCAAAGACACCTACGAGCAGTACTTC.

As DNA, the CDR3 is TGTGCCAGCAGCTCAGGACAGTACCAAGAGACCCAGTACTTC. This translates into CASSSGQYQETQYF. J is TRBJ2-5 and V is TRBV7-9; TRBD1 is a possible D gene (6 bases). Germline V gives CDR1 SEHNR, CDR2 FQNEAQ (reference sequence). Deletions cut 4 bases from V and 0 bases from J, with 9 bases between. This CDR3 comprises 14 residues.

The rearrangement links TRBV19 to TRBJ2-7, with D possibly TRBD2 on 5 matching bases. CDR1 LNHDA and CDR2 SQIVND come from the germline V gene (reference sequence). The CDR3 has 17 residues. Trimming left V 1 base short and J 4 bases short, with 20 bases between. The CDR3 here is CASSIGIGSPEEYEQYF. The CDR3 nucleotides read TGTGCCAGTAGTATAGGGATCGGCAGCCCGGAGGAGTACGAGCAGTACTTC.

The J gene is TRBJ2-7, the V gene TRBV28; 15 bases agree with TRBD2. The germline CDR1 and CDR2 sequences are MDHEN and SYDVKM. The J segment lost 3 bases and the V segment lost 5 bases, leaving 11 bases of the junction unmatched. CDR3 size: 18 residues. The CDR3 bases are TGTGCCAGCAGTAGGGGGACCGGGACTAGCGGGAGGTTCTACGAGCAGTACTTC. Translating it yields CASSRGTGTSGRFYEQYF.

The V call is TRBV19, the J call TRBJ2-3, with 10 bases that match TRBD2. The germline gives CDR1 LNHDA, CDR2 SQIVND (reference sequence). Unmatched junction bases numbered 4, after V lost 1 base and J lost 3 bases. The CDR3 is made up of 16 amino acids. The CDR3 nucleotides read TGTGCCAGTAGTATAGTTAGCGGGAGGTTGACAGATACGCAGTATTTT. This gives the protein CASSIVSGRLTDTQYF.

The chain employs TRBV6-5 and TRBJ2-1; 10 nucleotides align to TRBD1. The germline CDR1 and CDR2 sequences are MNHEY and SVGAGI. V dropped 5 bases and J dropped 5; count of bases not matched to a gene: 6. There are 15 residues in the CDR3. CDR3 sequence (DNA): TGTGCCAGCAGTGCGGACAGGGGGGGGAACAATGAGCAGTTCTTC. Its protein product is CASSADRGGNNEQFF.

In this sample, this clone turned up once. Here the CDR3 reads CASSGTSGSYEQYF. CDR3 sequence (DNA): TGTGCCAGCAGTGGGACTAGCGGGAGTTACGAGCAGTACTTC. The chain employs TRBV2 and TRBJ2-7; TRBD2 matches 13 bases. This CDR3 is 14 amino acids long. After removal of 4 bases from V and 4 bases from J, the junction contained 1 base not matched to a gene. Germline V gene sequence: CDR1 SNHLY, CDR2 FYNNEI.

The chain recombines TRBV5-8 with TRBJ2-1; TRBD2 aligns across 7 bases. CDR1 and CDR2 from the germline V gene are SGHTS and YDEGEE. V shed 2 bases and J 8 bases; nucleotides not matched to a gene: 10. The CDR3 extends over 15 amino acids. The CDR3 coding sequence is TGTGCCAGCAGCTTTAGTCTTGGCGGGAGCGATGAGCAGTTCTTC. Translating gives CASSFSLGGSDEQFF.

The chain couples TRBV30 to TRBJ1-5; D may be TRBD1 (6 bases). The germline V gene encodes CDR1 GTSNPN and CDR2 SVGIG (reference sequence). V lost 2 bases, J lost 4 bases, and 21 bases lay in between. This CDR3 has 17 amino acids. CDR3 amino acids: CAWSPQGRGLANQPQHF. CDR3 nucleotides: TGTGCCTGGAGTCCACAGGGACGAGGATTAGCTAATCAGCCCCAGCATTTT.

CDR3 in DNA: TGCGCCAGCAGCTTGAATGGGGGCCTAATGAACACTGAAGCTTTCTTT. Translation: CASSLNGGLMNTEAFF. V usage is TRBV5-1 and J usage is TRBJ1-1; TRBD1 is a possible D gene (6 bases). CDR1 is SGHRS, CDR2 YFSETQ, per germline. V was trimmed by 1 base and J by 0 bases, leaving 13 bases between them. This CDR3 contains 16 residues.

The chain employs TRBV7-9 and TRBJ1-2; D remains ambiguous. The V end was cut by 5 bases, the J end by 5 bases, with 12 bases between. The CDR3 is 13 residues long. Germline V CDR1 and CDR2: SEHNR, FQNEAQ (reference sequence). This chain's CDR3 is CASSLTEGYGYTF. CDR3 coding DNA: TGTGCCAGCAGCCTAACCGAGGGTTATGGCTACACCTTC.